Detailed here is one T cell receptor beta chain. These data are taken from a study of Ad26.COV2.S vaccination and SARS-CoV-2 variants. This CDR3 has 13 amino acids. Germline lookup yields CDR1 GTSNPN and CDR2 SVGIG (reference sequence). Trimming took 7 bases from V and 5 from J, leaving 16 bases between them. Documented treatment: around 19 received Ad26.COV2.S at low or high dose, single or two shots; 5 received placebo; per-sample allocation not given. Sample collection was performed on day 63 after the first vaccine or placebo injection. Sequencing was performed with immunoSEQ multiplex PCR; in TCRdb, only in-frame clones are kept and a portion is missing. Of under 250,000 clones listed, roughly nine tenths are singletons.

The sequence derives from a person aged 18-65 years who received the Ad26.COV2.S COVID-19 vaccine or a placebo. The sample in question was peripheral blood, obtained in a trial of Ad26.COV2.S vaccine versus placebo. The chain has TRBV30 and TRBJ2-3; D gene uncertain. Here the CDR3 reads CASPLLSGDTQYF. DNA for the CDR3: TGTGCCTCCCCGCTTCTTTCGGGAGATACGCAGTATTTT.